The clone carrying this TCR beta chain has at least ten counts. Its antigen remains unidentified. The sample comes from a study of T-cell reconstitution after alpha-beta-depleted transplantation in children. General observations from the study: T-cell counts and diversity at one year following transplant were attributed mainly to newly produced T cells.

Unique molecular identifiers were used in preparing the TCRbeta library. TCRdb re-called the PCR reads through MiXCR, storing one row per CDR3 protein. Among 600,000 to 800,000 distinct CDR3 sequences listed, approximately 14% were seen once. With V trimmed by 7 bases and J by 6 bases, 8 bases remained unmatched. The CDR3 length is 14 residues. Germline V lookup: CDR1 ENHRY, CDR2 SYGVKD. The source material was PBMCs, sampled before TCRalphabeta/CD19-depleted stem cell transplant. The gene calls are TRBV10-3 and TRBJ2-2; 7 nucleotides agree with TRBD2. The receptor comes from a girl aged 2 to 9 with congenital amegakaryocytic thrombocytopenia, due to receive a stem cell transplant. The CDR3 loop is CAIMEGGRSGELFF. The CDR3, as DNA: TGTGCCATCATGGAGGGAGGGCGTTCCGGGGAGCTGTTTTTT.